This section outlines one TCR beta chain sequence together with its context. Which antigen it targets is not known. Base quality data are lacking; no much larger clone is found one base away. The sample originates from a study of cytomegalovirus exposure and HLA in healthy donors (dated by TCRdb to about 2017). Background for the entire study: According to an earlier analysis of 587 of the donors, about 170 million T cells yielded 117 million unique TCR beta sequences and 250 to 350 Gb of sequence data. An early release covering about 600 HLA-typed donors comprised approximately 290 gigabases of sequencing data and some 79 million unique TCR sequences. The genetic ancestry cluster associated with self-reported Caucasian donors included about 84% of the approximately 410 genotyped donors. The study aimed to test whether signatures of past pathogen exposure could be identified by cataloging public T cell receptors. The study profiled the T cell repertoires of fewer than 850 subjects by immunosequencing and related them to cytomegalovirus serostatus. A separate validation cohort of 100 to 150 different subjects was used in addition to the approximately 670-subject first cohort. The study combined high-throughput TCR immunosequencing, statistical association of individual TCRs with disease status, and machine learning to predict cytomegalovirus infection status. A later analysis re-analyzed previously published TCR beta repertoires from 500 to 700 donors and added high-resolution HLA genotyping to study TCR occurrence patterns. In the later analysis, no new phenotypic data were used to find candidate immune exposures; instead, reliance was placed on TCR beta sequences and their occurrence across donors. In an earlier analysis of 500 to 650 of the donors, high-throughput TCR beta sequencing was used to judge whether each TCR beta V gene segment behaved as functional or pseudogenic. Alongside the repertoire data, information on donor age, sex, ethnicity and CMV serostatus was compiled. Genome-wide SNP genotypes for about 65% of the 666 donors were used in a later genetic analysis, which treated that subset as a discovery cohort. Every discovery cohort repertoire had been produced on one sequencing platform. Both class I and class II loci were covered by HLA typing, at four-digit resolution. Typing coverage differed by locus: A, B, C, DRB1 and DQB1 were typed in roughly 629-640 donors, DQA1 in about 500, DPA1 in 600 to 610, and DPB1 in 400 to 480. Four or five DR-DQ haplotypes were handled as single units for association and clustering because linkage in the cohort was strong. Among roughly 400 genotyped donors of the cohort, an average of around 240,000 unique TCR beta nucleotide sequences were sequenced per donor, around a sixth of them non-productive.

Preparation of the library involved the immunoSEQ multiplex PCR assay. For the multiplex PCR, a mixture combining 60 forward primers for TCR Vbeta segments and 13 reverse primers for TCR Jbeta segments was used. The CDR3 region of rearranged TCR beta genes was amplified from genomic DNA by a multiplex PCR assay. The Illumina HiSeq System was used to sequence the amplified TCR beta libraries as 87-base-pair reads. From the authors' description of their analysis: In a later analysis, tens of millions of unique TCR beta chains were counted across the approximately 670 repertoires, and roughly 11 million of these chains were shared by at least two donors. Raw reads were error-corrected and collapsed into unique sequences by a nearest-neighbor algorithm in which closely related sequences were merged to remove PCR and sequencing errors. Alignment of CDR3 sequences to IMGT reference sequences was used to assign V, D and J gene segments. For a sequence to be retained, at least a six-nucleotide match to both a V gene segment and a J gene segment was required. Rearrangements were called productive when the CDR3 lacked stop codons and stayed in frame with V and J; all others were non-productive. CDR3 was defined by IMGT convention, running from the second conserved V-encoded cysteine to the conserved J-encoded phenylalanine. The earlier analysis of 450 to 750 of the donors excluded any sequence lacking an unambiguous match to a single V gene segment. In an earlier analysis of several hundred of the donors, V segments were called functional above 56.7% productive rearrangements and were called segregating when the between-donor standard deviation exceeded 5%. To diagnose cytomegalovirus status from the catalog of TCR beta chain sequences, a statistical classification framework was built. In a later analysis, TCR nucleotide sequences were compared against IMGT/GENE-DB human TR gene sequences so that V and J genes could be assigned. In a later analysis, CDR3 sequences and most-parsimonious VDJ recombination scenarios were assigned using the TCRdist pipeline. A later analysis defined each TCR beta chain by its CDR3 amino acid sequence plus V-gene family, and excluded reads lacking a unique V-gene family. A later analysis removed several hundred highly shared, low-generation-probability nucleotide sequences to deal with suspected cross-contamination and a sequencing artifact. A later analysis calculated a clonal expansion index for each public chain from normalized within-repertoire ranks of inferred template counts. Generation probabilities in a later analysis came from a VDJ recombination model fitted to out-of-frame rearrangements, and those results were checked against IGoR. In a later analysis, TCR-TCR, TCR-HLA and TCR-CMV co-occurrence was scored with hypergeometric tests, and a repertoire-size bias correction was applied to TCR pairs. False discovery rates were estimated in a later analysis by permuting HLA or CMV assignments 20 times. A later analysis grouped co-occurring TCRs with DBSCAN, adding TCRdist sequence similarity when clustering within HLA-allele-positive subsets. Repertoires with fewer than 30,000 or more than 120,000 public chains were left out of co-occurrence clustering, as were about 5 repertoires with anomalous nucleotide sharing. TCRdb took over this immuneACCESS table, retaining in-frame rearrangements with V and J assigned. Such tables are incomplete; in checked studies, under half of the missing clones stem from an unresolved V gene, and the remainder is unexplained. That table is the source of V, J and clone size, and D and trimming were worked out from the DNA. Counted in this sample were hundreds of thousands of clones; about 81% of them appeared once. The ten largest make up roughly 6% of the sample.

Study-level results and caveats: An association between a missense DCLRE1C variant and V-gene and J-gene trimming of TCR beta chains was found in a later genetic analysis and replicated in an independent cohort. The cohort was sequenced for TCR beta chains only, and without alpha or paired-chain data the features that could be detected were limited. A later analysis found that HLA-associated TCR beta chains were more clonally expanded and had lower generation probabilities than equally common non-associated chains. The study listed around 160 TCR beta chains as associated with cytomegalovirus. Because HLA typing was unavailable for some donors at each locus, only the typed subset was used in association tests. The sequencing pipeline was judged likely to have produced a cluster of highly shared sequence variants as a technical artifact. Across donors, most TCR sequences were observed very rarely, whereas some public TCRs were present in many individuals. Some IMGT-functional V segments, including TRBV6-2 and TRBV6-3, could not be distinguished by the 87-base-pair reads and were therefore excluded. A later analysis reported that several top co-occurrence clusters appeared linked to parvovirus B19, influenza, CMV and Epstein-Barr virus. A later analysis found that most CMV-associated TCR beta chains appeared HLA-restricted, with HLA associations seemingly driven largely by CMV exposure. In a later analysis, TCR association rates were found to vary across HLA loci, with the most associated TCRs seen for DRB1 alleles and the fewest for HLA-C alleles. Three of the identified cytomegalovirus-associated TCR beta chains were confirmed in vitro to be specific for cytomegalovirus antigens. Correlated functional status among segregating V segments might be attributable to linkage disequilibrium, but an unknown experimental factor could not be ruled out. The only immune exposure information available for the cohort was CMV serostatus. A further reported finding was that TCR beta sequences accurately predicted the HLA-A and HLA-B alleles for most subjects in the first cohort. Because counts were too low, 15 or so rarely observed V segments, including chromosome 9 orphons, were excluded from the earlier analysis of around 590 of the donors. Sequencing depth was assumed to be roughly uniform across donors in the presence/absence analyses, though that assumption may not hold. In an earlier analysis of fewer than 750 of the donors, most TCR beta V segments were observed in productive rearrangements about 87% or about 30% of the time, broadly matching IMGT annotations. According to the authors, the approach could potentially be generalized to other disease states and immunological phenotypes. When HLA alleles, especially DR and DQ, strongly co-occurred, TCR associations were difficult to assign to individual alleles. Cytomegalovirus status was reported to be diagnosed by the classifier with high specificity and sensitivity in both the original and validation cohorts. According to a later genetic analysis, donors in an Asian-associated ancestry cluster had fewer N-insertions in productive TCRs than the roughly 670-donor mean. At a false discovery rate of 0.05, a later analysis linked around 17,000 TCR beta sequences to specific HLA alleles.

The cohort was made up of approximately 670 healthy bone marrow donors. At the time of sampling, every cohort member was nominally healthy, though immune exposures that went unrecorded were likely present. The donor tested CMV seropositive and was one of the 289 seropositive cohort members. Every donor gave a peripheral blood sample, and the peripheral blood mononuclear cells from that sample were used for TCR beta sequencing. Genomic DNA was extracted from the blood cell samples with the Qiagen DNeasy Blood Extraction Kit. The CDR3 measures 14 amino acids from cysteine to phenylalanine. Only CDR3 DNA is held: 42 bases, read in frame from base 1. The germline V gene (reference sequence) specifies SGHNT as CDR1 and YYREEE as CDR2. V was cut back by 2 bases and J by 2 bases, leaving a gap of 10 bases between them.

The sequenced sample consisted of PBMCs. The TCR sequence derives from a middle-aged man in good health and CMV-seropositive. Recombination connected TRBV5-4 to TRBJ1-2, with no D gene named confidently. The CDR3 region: CASSFSSGNYGYTF. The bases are TGTGCCAGCAGCTTCTCGTCGGGGAACTATGGCTACACCTTC.